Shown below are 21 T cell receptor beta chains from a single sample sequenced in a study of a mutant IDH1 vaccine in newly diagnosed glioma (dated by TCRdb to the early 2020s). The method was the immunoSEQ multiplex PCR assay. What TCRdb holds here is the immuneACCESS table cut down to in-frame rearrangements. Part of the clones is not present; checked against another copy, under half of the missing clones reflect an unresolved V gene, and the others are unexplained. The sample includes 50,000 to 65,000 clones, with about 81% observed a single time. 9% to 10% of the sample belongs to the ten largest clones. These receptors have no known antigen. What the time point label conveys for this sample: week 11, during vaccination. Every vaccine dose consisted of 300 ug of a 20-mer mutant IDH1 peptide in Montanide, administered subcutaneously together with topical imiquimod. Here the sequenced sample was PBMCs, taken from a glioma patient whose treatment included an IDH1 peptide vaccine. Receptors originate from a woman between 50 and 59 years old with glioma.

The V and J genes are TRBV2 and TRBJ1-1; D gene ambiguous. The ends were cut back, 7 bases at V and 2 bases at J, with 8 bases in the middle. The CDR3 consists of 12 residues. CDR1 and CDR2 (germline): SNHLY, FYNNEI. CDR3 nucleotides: TGTGCCAGCATGGGCCCTAACACTGAAGCTTTCTTT. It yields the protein CASMGPNTEAFF.

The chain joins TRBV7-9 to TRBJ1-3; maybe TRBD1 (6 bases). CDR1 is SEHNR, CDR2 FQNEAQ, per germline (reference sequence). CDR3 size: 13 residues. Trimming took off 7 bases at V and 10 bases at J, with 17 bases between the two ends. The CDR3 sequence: CASTLTGARTIYF. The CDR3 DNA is TGTGCCAGCACCCTGACGGGGGCTCGGACCATATATTTT.

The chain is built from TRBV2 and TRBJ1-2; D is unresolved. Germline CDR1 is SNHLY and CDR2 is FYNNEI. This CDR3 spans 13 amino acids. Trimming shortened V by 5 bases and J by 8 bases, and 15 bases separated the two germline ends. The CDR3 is CASSMGFPGGYTF. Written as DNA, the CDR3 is TGTGCCAGCAGTATGGGGTTCCCGGGAGGCTACACCTTC.

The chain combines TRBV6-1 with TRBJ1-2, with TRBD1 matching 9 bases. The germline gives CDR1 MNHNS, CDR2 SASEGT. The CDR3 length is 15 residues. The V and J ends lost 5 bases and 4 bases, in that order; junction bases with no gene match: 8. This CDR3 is CASSPQGALSYGYTF. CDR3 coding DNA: TGTGCCAGCAGTCCACAGGGGGCGCTGAGCTATGGCTACACCTTC.

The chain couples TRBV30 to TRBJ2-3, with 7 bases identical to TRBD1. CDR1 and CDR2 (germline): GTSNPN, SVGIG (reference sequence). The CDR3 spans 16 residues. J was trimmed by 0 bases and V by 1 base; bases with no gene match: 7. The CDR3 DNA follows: TGTGCCTGGAGTGGACAGGGCACCCTTAGCACAGATACGCAGTATTTT. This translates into CAWSGQGTLSTDTQYF.

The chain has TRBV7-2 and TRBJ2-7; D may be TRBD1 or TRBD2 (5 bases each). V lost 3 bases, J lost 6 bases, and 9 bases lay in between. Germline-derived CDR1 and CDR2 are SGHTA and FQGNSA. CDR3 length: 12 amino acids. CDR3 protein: CASSFGTREQYF. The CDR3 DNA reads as TGTGCCAGCAGCTTTGGGACCCGCGAGCAGTACTTC.

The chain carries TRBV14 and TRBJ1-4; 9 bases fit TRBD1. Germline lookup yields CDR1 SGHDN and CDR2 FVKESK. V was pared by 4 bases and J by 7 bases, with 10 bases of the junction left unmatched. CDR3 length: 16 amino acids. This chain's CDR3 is CASSRYRDRATEKLFF. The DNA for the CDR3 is TGTGCCAGCAGCCGATACCGGGACAGGGCTACTGAAAAACTGTTTTTT.

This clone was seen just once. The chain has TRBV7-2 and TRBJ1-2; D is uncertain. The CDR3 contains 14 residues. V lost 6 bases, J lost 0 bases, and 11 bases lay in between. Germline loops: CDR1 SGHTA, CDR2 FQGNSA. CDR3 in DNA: TGTGCCAGCAGTCCCTACTCTTCTAACTATGGCTACACCTTC. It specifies CASSPYSSNYGYTF.

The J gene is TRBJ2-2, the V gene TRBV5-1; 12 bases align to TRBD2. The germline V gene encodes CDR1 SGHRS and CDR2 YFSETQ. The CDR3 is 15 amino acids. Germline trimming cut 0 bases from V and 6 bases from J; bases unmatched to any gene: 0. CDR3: CASSLGTSGAGELFF. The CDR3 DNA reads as TGCGCCAGCAGCTTGGGGACTAGCGGGGCCGGGGAGCTGTTTTTT.

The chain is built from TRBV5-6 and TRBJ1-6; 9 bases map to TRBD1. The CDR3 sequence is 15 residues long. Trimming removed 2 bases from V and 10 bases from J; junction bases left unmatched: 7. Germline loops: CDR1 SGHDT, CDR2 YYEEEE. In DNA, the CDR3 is TGTGCCAGCAGCTTCTCCGGGACAGGGAAGTCACCCCTCCACTTT. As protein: CASSFSGTGKSPLHF.

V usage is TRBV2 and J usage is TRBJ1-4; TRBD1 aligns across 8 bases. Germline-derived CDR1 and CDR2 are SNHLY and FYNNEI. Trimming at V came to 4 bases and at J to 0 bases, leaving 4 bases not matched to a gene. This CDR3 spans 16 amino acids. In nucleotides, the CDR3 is TGTGCCAGCAGTGGGGGACAGGCCGCAACTAATGAAAAACTGTTTTTT. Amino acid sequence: CASSGGQAATNEKLFF.

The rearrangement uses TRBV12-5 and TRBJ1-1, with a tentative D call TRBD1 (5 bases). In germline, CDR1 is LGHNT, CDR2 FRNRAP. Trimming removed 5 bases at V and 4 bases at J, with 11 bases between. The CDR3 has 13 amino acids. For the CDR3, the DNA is TGTGCTAGTGGTGTGGGACCGGGCACTGAAGCTTTCTTT. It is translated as CASGVGPGTEAFF.

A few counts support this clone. The CDR3 DNA is TGTGCCAGCTCACCGGATGGGTACACTGAAGCTTTCTTT. Encoded protein: CASSPDGYTEAFF. The rearrangement uses TRBV18 and TRBJ1-1, with D unclear. The V gene's germline CDR1 is KGHSH and CDR2 LQKENI. V was clipped by 3 bases and J by 3 bases, with 8 bases between them. The CDR3 contains 13 residues. Full variable domain (remainder filled in from reference TRBV18 and TRBJ1-1): NAGVMQNPRHLVRRRGQEARLRCSPMKGHSHVYWYRQLPEEGLKFMVYLQKENIIDESGMPKERFSAEFPKEGPSILRIQQVVRGDSAAYFCASSPDGYTEAFFGQGTRLTVV.

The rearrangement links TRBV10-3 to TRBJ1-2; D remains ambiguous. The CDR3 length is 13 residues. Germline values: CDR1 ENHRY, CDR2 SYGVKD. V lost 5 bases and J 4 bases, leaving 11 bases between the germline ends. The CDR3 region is CAISHNQAYGYTF. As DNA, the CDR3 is TGTGCCATCAGTCATAACCAAGCCTATGGCTACACCTTC.

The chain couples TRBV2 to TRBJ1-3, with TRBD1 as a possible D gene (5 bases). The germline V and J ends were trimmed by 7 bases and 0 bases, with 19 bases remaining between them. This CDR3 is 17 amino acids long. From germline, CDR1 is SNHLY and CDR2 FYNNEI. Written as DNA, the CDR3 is TGTGCCAGCACTCCCCCGATGGGGCTGTTCTCTGGAAACACCATATATTTT. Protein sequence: CASTPPMGLFSGNTIYF.

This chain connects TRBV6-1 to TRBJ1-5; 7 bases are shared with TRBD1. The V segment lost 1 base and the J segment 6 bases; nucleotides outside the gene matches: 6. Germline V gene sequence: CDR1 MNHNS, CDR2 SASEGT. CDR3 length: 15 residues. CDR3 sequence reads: CASSEETGMPQPQHF. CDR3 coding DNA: TGTGCCAGCAGTGAAGAGACAGGGATGCCTCAGCCCCAGCATTTT.

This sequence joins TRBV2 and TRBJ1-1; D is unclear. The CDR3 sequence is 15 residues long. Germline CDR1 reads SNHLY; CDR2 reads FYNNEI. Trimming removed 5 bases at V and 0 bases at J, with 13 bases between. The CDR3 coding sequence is TGTGCCAGCAGTTTGGAACGGGGTTTGAACACTGAAGCTTTCTTT. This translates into CASSLERGLNTEAFF. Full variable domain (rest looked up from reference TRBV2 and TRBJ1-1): EPEVTQTPSHQVTQMGQEVILRCVPISNHLYFYWYRQILGQKVEFLVSFYNNEISEKSEIFDDQFSVERPDGSNFTLKIRSTKLEDSAMYFCASSLERGLNTEAFFGQGTRLTVV.

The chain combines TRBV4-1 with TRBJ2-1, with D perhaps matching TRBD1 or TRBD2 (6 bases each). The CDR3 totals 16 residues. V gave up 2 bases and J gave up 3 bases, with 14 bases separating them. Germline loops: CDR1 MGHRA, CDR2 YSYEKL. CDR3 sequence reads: CASSQHDGGGYNEQFF. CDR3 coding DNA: TGCGCCAGCAGCCAACATGACGGGGGCGGCTACAATGAGCAGTTCTTC.

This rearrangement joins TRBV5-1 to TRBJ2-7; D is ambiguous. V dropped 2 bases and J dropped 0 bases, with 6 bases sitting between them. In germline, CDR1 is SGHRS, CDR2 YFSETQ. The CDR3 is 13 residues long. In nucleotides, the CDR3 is TGCGCCAGCAGCTTTGCCAGCTCCTACGAGCAGTACTTC. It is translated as CASSFASSYEQYF.

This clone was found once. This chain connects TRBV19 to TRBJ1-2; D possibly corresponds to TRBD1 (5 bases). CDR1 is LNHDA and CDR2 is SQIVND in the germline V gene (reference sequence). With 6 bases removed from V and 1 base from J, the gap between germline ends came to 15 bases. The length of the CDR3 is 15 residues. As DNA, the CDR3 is TGTGCCAGTAGCCCCCAACCGACAGTTAACTATGGCTACACCTTC. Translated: CASSPQPTVNYGYTF.

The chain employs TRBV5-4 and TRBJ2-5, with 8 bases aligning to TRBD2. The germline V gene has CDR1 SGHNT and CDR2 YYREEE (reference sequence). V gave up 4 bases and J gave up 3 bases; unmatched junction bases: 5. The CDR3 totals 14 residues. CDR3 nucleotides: TGTGCCAGCAGCAACCGGGGGGGCGAAGAGACCCAGTACTTC. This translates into CASSNRGGEETQYF.